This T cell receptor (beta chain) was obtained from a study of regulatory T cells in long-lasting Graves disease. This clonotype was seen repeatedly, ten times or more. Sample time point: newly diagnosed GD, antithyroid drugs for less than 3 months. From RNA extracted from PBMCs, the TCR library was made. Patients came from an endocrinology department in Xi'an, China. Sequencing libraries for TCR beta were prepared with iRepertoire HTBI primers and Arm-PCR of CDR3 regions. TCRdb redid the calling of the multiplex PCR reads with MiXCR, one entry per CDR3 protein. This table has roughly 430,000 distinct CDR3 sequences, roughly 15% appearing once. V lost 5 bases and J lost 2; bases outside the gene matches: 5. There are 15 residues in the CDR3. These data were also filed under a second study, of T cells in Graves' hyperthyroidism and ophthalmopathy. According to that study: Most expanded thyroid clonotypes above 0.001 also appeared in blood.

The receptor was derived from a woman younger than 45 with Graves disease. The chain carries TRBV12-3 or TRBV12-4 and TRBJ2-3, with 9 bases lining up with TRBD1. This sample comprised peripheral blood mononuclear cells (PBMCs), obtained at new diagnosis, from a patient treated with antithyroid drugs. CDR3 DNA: TGTGCCAGCAGTCGGACAGGGGCCGCCACAGATACGCAGTATTTT. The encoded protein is CASSRTGAATDTQYF.